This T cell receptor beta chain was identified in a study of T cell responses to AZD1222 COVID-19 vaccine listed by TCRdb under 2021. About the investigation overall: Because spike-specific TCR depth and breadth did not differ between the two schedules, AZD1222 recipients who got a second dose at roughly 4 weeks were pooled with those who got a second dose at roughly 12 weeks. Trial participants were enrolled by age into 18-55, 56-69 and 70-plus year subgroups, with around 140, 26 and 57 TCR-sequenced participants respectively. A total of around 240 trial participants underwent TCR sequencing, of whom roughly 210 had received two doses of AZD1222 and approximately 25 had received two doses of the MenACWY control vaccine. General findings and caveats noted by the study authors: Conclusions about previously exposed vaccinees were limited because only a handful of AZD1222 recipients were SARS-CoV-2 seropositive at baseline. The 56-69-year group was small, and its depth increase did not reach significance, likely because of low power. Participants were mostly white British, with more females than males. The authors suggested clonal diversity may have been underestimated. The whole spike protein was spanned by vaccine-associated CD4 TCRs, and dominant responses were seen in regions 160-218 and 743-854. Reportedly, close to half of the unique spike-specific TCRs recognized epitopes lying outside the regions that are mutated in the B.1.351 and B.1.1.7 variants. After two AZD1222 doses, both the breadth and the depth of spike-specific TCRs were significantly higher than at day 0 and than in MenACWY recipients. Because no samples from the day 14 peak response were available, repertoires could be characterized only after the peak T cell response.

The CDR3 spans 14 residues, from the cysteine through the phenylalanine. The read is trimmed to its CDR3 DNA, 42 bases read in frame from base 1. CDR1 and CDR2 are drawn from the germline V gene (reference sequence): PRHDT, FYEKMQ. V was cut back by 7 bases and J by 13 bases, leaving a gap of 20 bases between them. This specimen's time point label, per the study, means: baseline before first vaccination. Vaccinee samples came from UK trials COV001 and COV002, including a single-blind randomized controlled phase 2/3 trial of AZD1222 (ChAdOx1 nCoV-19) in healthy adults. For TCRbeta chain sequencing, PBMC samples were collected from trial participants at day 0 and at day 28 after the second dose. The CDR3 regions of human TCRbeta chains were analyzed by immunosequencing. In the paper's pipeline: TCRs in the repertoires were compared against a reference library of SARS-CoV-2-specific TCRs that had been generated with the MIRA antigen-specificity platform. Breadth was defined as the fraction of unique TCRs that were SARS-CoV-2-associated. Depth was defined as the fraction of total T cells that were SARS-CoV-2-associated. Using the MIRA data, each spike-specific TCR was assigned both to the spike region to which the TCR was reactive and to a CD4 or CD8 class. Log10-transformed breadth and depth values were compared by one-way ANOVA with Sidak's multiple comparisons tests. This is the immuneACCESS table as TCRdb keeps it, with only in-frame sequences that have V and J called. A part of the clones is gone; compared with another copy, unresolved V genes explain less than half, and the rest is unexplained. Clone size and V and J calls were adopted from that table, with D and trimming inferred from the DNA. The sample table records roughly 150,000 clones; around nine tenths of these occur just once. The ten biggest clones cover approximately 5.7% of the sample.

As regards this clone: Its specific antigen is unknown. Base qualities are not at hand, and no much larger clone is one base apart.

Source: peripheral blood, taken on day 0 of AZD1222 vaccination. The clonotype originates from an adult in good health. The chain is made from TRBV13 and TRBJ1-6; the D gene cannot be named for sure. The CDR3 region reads CASIRAASPGPLHF. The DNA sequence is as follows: TGTGCCAGCATAAGGGCCGCCAGTCCGGGTCCCCTCCACTTT.